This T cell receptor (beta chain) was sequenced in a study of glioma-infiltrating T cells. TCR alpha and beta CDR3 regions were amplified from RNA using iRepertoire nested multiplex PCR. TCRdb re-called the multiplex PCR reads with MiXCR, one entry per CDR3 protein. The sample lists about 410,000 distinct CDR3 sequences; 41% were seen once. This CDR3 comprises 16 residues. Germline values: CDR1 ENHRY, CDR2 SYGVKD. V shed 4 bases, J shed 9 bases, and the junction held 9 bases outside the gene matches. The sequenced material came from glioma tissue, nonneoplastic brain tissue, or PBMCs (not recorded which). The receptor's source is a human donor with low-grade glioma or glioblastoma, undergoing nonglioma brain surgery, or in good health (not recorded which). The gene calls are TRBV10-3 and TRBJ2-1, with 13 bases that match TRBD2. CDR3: CAISGSAGLAGIEQFF. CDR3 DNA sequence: TGTGCCATCAGTGGGTCTGCGGGACTAGCGGGAATTGAGCAGTTCTTC.